This TCR beta chain was retrieved from a study of technical replicates of blood from several donors. Using immunoSEQ multiplex PCR, the repertoire was profiled, and TCRdb retains in-frame clones only, with some absent. The table lists approximately 53,000 clones, 90% to 97% of them singletons. The sequencing sample was made of T cells isolated from PBMCs. This receptor was obtained from a human donor in good health.

Here the CDR3 DNA reads TGCGCCAGCAGCCAAGTCCTAGCGGCCGTTACGGGGCAGTACTTC. Translation gives CASSQVLAAVTGQYF. The chain is built from TRBV4-1 and TRBJ2-7, with 7 bases that match TRBD2. The CDR3 has 15 amino acids. J lost 9 bases, V lost 1 base, and 12 bases had no gene match. CDR1 MGHRA and CDR2 YSYEKL come from the germline V gene.